This T cell receptor (beta chain) stems from a study of spatial heterogeneity in lung cancer. As for the study in general: More than nine raw reads, on average, carried each unique TCR and UMI combination.

Time point denoted: sample taken at primary tumor resection. Whole RNA, isolated from tumor, nontumor lung or frozen PBMC, was sequenced without prior sorting. Donors were around 70 untreated early-stage non-small cell lung cancer patients. TCR cDNA molecules each had a unique molecular identifier. TCRdb reprocessed the 5' RACE reads via MiXCR and lists one record per CDR3 protein. Among under 100,000 distinct CDR3 sequences, under 9% were seen once, and the ten largest hold 6.9%. This clonotype was recorded at least ten times. An end of the junction does not agree with germline; a read error may underlie this. The TCR sequence derives from a male donor with early-stage non-small cell lung cancer. This specimen was PBMCs, taken at surgery.

CDR3 sequence (DNA): TGTGCCAGTAGTTCCCACCAGACCCAGTACTTC. Protein sequence: CASSSHQTQYF. The chain is built from TRBV12-3 or TRBV12-4 and TRBJ2-5; no clear D. This CDR3 region has 11 residues.